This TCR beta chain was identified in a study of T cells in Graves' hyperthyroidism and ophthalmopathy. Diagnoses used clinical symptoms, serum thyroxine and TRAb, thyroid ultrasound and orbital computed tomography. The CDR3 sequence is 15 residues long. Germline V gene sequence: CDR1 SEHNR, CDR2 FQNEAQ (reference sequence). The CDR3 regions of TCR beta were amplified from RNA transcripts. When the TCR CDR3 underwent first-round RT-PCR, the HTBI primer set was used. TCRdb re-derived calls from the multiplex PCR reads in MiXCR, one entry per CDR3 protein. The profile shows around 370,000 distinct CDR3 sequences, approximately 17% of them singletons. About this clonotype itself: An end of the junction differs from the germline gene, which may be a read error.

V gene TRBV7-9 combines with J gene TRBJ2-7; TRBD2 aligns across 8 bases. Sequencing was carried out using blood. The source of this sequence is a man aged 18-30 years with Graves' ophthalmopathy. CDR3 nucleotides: TGCGCCAGCAGCTTTCTAGCGGGTTCCTCCTACGAGCAGTACTTC. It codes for CASSFLAGSSYEQYF.